The T cell receptor beta chain described here comes from a study of graft-versus-host responses after intestinal transplantation. The wider study: Anti-thymocyte globulin was used for induction in all recipients, who then took tacrolimus and steroids for about three years.

Details on this clone: Its matching antigen is unknown.

Points from the study as a whole: The highest levels of circulating GvH clones went along with early declines in HvG clones after transplant. GvH clones were identified in recipient marrow, with some first appearing in ileum or blood.

TCRdb's table, derived via immunoSEQ multiplex PCR, lists solely in-frame clones and lacks some. The sample has 100,000 to 140,000 clones; 87% are singletons. The clonotype originates from a human donor who was the organ donor for an intestinal transplant. The material was unstimulated CD4+ T cells sorted from spleen or lymph node cells, obtained before transplant.

CDR3 residues: CASSLTGTGWSPLHF. DNA of the CDR3: TGCGCCAGCAGCTTGACCGGGACAGGGTGGTCACCCCTCCACTTT. This chain connects TRBV5-1 to TRBJ1-6, with 9 nucleotides matching TRBD1. This CDR3 has 15 residues. V was clipped by 1 base and J by 10 bases; unmatched bases: 6. The germline V gene encodes CDR1 SGHRS and CDR2 YFSETQ.